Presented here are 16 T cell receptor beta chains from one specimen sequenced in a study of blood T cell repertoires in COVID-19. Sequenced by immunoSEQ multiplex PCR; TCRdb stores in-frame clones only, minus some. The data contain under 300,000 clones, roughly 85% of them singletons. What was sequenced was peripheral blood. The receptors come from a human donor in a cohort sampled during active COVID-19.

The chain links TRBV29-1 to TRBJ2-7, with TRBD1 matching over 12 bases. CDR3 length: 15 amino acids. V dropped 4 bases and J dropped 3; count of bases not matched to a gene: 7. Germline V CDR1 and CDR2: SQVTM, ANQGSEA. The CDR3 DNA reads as TGCAGCGTTGGACCGGGACAGGGGGCCCGCTACGAGCAGTACTTC. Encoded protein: CSVGPGQGARYEQYF.

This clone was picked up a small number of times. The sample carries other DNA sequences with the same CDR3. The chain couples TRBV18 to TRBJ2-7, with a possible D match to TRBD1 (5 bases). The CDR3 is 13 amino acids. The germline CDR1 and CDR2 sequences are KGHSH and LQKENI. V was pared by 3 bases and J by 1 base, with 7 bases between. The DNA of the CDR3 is TGTGCCAGCTCACCTCAGGGATCCTACGAGCAGTACTTC. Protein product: CASSPQGSYEQYF.

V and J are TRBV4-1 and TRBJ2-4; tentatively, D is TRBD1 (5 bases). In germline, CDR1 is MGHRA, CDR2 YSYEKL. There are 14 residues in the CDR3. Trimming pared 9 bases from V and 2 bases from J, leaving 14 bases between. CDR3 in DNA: TGCGCCAGGAACAGGCCTCGGCCCAAAAACATTCAGTACTTC. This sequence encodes CARNRPRPKNIQYF.

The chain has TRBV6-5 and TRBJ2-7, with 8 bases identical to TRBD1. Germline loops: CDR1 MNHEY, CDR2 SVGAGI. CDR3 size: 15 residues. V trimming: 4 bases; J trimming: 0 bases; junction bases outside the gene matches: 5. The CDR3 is CASSLGQAASYEQYF. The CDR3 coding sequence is TGTGCCAGCAGTTTGGGACAGGCCGCCTCCTACGAGCAGTACTTC.

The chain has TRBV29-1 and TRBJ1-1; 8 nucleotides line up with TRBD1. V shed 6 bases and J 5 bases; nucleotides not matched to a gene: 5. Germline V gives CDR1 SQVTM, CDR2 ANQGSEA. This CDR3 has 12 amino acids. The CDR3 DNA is TGCAGCGTGGACAGGGTGGGGACTGAAGCTTTCTTT. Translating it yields CSVDRVGTEAFF.

Written as DNA, the CDR3 is TGTGCCAGCTCCCCAATCGGGACAACTGAAGCTTTCTTT. Encoded protein: CASSPIGTTEAFF. The chain employs TRBV18 and TRBJ1-1; D may be TRBD1 (6 bases). The CDR3 runs 13 residues. The germline V gene encodes CDR1 KGHSH and CDR2 LQKENI. With 6 bases removed from V and 5 bases from J, the gap between germline ends came to 13 bases.

CDR3 in amino acids: CASSQGLNTEAFF. CDR3 sequence (DNA): TGTGCCAGTAGTCAGGGGCTGAACACTGAAGCTTTCTTT. The genes are TRBV19 and TRBJ1-1, with TRBD1 as a possible D gene (6 bases). The CDR3 is 13 amino acids. Germline loops: CDR1 LNHDA, CDR2 SQIVND (reference sequence). The V gene lost 5 bases and the J gene lost 0 bases, with 7 bases spanning the gap.

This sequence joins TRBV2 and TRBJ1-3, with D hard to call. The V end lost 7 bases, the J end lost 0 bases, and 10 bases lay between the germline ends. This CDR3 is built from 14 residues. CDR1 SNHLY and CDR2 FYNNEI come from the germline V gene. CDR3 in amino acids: CASNPTVSGNTIYF. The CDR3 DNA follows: TGTGCCAGCAACCCTACAGTCTCTGGAAACACCATATATTTT. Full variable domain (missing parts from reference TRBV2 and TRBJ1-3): EPEVTQTPSHQVTQMGQEVILRCVPISNHLYFYWYRQILGQKVEFLVSFYNNEISEKSEIFDDQFSVERPDGSNFTLKIRSTKLEDSAMYFCASNPTVSGNTIYFGEGSWLTVV.

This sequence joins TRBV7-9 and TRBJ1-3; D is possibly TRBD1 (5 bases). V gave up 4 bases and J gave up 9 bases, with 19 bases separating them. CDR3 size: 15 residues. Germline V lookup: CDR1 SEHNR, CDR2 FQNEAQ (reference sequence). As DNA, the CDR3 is TGTGCCAGCAGCTCGTTGGGGGGGACTAGAGGCACCATATATTTT. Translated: CASSSLGGTRGTIYF.

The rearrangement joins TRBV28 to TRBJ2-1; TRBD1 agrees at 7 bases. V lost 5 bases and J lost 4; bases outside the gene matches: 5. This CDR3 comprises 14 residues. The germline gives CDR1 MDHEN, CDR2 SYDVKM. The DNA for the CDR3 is TGTGCCAGCAGTCCGGTGGGACAGTACAATGAGCAGTTCTTC. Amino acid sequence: CASSPVGQYNEQFF.

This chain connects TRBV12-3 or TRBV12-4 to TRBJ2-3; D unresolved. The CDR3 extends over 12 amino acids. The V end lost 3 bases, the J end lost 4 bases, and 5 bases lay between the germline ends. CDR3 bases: TGTGCCAGCAGTTTTTCGGCAGATACGCAGTATTTT. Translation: CASSFSADTQYF.

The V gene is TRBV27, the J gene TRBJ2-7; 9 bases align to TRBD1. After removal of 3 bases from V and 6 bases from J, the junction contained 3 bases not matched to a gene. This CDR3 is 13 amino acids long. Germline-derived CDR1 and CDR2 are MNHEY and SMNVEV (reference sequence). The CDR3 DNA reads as TGTGCCAGCAGTTTGGGACAGGGAAGCGAGCAGTACTTC. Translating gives CASSLGQGSEQYF.

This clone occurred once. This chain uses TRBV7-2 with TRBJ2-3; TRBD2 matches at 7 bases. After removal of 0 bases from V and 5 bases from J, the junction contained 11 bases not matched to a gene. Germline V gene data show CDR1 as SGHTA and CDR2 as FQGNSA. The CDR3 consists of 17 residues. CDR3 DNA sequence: TGTGCCAGCAGCTTAGCGTATTCTAGCGGAGGGGTAGATACGCAGTATTTT. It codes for CASSLAYSSGGVDTQYF.

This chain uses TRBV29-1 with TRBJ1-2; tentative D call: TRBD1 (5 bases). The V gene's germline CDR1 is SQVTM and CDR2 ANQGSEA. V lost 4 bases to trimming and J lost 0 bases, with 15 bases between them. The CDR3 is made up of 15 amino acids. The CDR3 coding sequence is TGCAGCGTTGTTGGGCGCGGGGACTCTAACTATGGCTACACCTTC. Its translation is CSVVGRGDSNYGYTF.

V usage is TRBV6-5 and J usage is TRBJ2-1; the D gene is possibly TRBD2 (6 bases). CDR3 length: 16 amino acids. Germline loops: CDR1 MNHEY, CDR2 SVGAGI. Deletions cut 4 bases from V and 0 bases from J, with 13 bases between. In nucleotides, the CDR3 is TGTGCCAGCAGTTTTAAGCGGGCCAGCTCCTACAATGAGCAGTTCTTC. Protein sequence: CASSFKRASSYNEQFF.

The CDR3 region is CASSEQGRYEQYF. DNA of the CDR3: TGTGCCAGTAGTGAACAGGGGAGGTACGAGCAGTACTTC. The chain joins TRBV19 to TRBJ2-7; a weak D match, TRBD1 (7 bases). The CDR3 runs 13 residues. Between the trimmed V and J ends, which lost 5 bases and 4 bases, there was a span of 12 bases. Germline CDR1 is LNHDA and CDR2 is SQIVND (reference sequence). The variable domain in full, completed from reference TRBV19 and TRBJ2-7, reads DGGITQSPKYLFRKEGQNVTLSCEQNLNHDAMYWYRQDPGQGLRLIYYSQIVNDFQKGDIAEGYSVSREKKESFPLTVTSAQKNPTAFYLCASSEQGRYEQYFGPGTRLTVT.